The 5 T cell receptor beta chains listed next were all sequenced from one sample in a study (dated by TCRdb to between 2020 and 2023). The library was produced with the immunoSEQ multiplex PCR assay. The source is immuneACCESS, and TCRdb retained only in-frame sequences with V and J called. Part of the clones is not carried over; for the studies checked, unresolved V genes explain less than half of this, and the remainder is unexplained. The table for this sample lists approximately 70,000 clones; about 93% of them were counted only once. The ten largest clones take up roughly 4.2% of the sample. The source material was PBMCs. Receptor source: a middle-aged man with rheumatoid arthritis.

This chain joins TRBV7-3 and TRBJ2-7; TRBD2 agrees at 10 bases. The germline CDR1 and CDR2 sequences are SGHTA and FQGTGA. This CDR3 has 16 amino acids. J gave up 0 bases and V 0 bases, and 2 bases lay outside the gene matches. In DNA, the CDR3 is TGTGCCAGCAGCTTAACGGGGACTAGCGTCTCCTACGAGCAGTACTTC. Protein product: CASSLTGTSVSYEQYF. The full variable domain, with the rest looked up from reference TRBV7-3 and TRBJ2-7, is GAGVSQTPSNKVTEKGKYVELRCDPISGHTALYWYRQSLGQGPEFLIYFQGTGAADDSGLPNDRFFAVRPEGSVSTLKIQRTERGDSAVYLCASSLTGTSVSYEQYFGPGTRLTVT.

V usage is TRBV27 and J usage is TRBJ2-7; D uncertain. Germline V gene sequence: CDR1 MNHEY, CDR2 SMNVEV (reference sequence). CDR3 length: 15 residues. V was trimmed by 3 bases and J by 4 bases, leaving 16 bases between them. This chain's CDR3 is CASSLNGPLKYEQYF. The CDR3 coding sequence is TGTGCCAGCAGTTTGAATGGGCCGTTGAAATACGAGCAGTACTTC.

The chain employs TRBV9 and TRBJ2-2; a weak D match, TRBD2 (5 bases). Germline V gene sequence: CDR1 SGDLS, CDR2 YYNGEE. Trimming removed 1 base from V and 8 bases from J, with 15 bases in between. The CDR3 totals 15 residues. As DNA, the CDR3 is TGTGCCAGCAGCGTATCGTCACTACTAGGGGGGGAGCTGTTTTTT. Its protein product is CASSVSSLLGGELFF.

The chain carries TRBV28 and TRBJ1-3; D gene unclear. Germline values: CDR1 MDHEN, CDR2 SYDVKM. The CDR3 has 15 amino acids. Trimming took off 2 bases at V and 0 bases at J, with 8 bases between the two ends. CDR3 region: CASSLTDYSGNTIYF. In DNA form, the CDR3 reads TGTGCCAGCAGTTTAACAGACTACTCTGGAAACACCATATATTTT.

V usage is TRBV6-5 and J usage is TRBJ2-7, with 8 bases aligning to TRBD1. This CDR3 spans 14 amino acids. Germline CDR1 is MNHEY and CDR2 is SVGAGI. V gave up 7 bases and J gave up 0 bases; unmatched junction bases: 5. CDR3 bases: TGTGCCAGCACCCGACAGGGGTCCTCCTACGAGCAGTACTTC. Translated: CASTRQGSSYEQYF.